This T cell receptor (beta chain) was found in a study of OX40 agonist ivuxolimab in advanced cancers. Whole-study results and caveats: Clonal expansion was among the lowest in partial responders at 0.1-3.0 mg/kg, especially CD8+.

The repertoire was sequenced with immunoSEQ multiplex PCR; TCRdb's copy has only in-frame clones and lacks some. Of 65,000 to 75,000 clones in the sample, approximately 87% were seen once. About this clone itself: Its target is not known.

Germline CDR1 reads MGHRA; CDR2 reads YSYEKL. The V gene end was trimmed by 0 bases and the J gene end by 7 bases; junction bases not matched to a gene: 11. This CDR3 contains 17 residues. This receptor was identified in an adult with an advanced solid tumor such as melanoma, head and neck, liver or kidney cancer. The material sequenced was CD4+ or CD8+ T cells sorted from blood, taken in a trial of the OX40 agonist ivuxolimab. The chain couples TRBV4-1 to TRBJ2-1; 8 bases are shared with TRBD2. The CDR3 DNA is TGCGCCAGCAGCCAAGATGAAGTAGCGGGGTTTTTAAATGAGCAGTTCTTC. This gives the protein CASSQDEVAGFLNEQFF.